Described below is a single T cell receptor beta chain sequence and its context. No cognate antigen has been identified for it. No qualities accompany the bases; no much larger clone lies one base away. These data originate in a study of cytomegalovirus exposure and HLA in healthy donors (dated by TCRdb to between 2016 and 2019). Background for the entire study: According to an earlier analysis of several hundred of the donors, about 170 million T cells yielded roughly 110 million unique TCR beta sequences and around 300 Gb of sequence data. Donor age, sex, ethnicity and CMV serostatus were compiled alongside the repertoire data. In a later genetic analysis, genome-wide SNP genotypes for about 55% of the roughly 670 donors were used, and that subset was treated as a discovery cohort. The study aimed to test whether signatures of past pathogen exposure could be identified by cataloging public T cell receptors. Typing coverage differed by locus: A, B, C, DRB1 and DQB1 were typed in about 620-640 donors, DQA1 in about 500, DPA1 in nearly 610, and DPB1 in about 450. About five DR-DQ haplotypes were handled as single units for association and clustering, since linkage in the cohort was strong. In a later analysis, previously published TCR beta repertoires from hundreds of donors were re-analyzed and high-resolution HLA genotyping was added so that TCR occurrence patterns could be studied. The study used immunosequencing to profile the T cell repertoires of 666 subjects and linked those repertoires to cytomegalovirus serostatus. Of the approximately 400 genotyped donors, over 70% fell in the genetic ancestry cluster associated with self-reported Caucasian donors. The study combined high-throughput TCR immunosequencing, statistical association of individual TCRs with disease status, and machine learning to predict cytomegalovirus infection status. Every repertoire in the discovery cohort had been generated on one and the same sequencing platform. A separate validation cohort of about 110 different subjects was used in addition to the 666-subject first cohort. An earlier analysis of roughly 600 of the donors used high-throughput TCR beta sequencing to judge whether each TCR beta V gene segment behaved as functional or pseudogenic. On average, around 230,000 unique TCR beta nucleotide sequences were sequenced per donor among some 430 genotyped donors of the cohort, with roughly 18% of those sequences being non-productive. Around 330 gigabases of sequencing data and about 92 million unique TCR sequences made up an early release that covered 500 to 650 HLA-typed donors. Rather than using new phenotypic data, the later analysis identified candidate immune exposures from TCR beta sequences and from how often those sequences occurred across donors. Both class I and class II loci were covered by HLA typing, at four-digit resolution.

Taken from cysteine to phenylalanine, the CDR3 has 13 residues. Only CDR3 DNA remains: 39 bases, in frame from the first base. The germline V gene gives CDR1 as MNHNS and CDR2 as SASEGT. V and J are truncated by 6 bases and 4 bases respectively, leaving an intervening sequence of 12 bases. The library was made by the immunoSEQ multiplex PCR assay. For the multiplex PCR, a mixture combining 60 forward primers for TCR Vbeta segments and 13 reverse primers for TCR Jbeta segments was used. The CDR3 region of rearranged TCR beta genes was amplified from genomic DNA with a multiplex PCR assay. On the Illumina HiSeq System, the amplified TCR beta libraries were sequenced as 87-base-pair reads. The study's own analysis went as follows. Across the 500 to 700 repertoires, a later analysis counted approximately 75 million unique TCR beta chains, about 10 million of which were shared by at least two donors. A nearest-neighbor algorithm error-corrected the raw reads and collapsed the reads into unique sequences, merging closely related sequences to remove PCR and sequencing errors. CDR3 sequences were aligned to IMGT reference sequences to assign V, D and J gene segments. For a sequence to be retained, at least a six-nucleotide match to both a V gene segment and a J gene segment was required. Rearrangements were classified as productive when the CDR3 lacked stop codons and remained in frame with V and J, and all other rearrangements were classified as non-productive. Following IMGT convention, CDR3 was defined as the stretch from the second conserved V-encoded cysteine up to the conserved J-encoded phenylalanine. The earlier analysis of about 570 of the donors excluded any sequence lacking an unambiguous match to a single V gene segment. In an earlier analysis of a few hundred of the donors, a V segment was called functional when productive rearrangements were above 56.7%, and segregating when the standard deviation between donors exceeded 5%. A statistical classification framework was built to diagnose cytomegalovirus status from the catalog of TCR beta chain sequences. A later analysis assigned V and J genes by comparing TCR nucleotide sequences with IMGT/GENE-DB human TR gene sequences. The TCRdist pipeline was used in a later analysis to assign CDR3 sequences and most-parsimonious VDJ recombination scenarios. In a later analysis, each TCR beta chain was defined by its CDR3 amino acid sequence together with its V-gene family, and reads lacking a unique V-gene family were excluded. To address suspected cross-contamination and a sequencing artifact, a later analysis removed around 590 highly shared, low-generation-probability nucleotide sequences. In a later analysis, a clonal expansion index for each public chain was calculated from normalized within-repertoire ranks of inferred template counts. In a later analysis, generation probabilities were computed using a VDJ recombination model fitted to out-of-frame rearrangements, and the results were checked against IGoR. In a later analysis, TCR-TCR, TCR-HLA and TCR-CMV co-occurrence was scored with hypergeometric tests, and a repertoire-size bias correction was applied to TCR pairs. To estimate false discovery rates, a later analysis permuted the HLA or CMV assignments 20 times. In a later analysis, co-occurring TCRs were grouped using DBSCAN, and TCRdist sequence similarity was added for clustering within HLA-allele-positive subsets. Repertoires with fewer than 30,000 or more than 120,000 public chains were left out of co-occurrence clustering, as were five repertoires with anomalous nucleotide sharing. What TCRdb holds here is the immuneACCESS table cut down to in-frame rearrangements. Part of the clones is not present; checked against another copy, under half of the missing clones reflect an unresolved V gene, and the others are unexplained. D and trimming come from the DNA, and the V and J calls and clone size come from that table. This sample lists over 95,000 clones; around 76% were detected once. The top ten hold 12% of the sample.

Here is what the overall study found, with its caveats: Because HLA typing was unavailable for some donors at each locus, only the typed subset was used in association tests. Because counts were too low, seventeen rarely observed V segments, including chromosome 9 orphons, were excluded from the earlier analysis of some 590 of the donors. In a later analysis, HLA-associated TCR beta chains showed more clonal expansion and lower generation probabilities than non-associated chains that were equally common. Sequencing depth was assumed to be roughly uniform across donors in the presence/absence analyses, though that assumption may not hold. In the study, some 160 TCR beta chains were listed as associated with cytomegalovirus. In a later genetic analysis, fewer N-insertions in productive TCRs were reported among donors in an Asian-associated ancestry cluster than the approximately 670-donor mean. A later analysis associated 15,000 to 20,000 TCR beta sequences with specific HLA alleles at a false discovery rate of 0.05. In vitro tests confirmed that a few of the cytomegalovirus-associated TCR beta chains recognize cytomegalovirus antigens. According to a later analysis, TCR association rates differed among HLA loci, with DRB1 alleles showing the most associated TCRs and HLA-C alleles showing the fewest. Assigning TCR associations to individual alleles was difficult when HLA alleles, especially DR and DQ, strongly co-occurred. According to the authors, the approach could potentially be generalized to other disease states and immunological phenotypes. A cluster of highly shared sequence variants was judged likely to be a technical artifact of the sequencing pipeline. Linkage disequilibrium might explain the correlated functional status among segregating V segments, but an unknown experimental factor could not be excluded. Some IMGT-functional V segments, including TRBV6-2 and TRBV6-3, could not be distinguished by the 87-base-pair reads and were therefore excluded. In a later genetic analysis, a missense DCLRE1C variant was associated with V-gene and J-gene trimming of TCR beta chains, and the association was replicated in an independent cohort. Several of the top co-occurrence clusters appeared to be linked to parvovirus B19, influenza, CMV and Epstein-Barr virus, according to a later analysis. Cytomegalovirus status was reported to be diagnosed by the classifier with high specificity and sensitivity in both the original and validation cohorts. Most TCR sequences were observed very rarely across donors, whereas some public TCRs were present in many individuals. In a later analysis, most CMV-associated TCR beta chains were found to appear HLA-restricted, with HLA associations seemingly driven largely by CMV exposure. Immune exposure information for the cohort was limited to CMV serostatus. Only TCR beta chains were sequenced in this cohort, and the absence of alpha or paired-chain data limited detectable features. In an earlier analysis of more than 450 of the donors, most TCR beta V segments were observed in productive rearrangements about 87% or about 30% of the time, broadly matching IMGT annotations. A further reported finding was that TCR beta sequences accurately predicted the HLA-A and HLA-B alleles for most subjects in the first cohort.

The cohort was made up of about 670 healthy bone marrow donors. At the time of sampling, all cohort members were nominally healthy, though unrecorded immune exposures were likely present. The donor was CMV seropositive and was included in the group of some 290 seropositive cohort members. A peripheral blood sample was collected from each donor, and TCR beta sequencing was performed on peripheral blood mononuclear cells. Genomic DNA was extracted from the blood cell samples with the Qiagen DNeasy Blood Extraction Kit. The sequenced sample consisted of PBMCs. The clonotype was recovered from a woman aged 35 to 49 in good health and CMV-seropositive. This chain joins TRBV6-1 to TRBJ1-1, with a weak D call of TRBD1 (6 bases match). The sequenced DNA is TGTGCCAGCAGCGGGGGGCGCGTCACTGAAGCTTTCTTT. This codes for CASSGGRVTEAFF.